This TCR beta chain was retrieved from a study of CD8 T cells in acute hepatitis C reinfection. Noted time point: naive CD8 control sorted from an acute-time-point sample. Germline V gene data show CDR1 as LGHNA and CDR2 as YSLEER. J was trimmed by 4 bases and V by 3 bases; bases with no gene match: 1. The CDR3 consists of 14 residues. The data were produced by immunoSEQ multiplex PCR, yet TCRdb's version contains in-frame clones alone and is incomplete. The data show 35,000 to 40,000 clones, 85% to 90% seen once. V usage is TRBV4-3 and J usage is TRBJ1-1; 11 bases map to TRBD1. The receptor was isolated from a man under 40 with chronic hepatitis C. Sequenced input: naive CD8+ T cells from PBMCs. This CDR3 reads CASSHGTGGTEAFF. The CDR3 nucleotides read TGCGCCAGCAGCCATGGGACAGGGGGCACTGAAGCTTTCTTT.